This TCR beta chain is drawn from a study of blood T cell repertoires in COVID-19. Living in roughly 25 US areas, the participants were between 18 and 89 years of age. Two negative PCRs, clearance, or symptom resolution characterized the recovered Cohort 3 donors. This CDR3 spans 14 amino acids. The V end was cut by 0 bases, the J end by 3 bases, with 8 bases between. Germline V gene data show CDR1 as MNHEY and CDR2 as SVGAGI. Per the study methods: Researchers report that nucleated cell counts were estimated from reference gene primer amplification. Measured with immunoSEQ multiplex PCR; TCRdb has only the in-frame clones, and not every one. V, J and clone size are those of that table, while D and trimming were read from the DNA. The sample has about 150,000 clones, 86% seen once.

This receptor was obtained from a man between 45 and 60 years old who had recovered from COVID-19. The chain combines TRBV6-5 with TRBJ1-2; D is ambiguous. Sample: PBMCs or T cells enriched from blood (not recorded which). The CDR3 loop reads CASSYSRFHYGYTF. The CDR3 DNA follows: TGTGCCAGCAGTTACTCGAGGTTCCACTATGGCTACACCTTC.